These T cell receptor beta chains were read from a single sample in a study of siplizumab effects on memory and regulatory T cells. Profiled with immunoSEQ multiplex PCR; TCRdb holds only in-frame clones, not every one. This sample has about 52,000 clones, with about 97% found just once. The sequencing sample was made of naive CD4+ T cells sorted from blood. These receptors were obtained from a human donor in good health. Each CDR3 is given with its conserved first and last residue. The D gene is left open where the match is weak. Where a row states a size, it is once, few, many or the class of an expanded clone; other rows omit it.

j_gene,v_gene,d_gene,abundance,CDR3aa,CDR3nt
TRBJ2-6,TRBV28,-,once,CASSAGANVLTF,TGTGCCAGCAGCGCTGGGGCCAACGTCCTGACTTTC
TRBJ1-5,TRBV7-9,-,-,CASSLQGFNQPQHF,TGTGCCAGCAGCCTACAGGGATTTAATCAGCCCCAGCATTTT
TRBJ2-7,TRBV7-6,-,once,CASSSRGAARPLQQYF,TGTGCCAGCAGCTCGCGAGGGGCTGCTCGCCCCCTCCAGCAGTACTTC
TRBJ2-1,TRBV6-1,-,-,CASGHGSSYNEQFF,TGTGCCAGCGGGCACGGGAGCTCCTACAATGAGCAGTTCTTC
TRBJ1-5,TRBV30,-,once,CAWSETSHQPQHF,TGTGCCTGGAGTGAAACGTCCCATCAGCCCCAGCATTTT
TRBJ2-3,TRBV30,TRBD2,-,CAWGLAGANTYF,TGTGCCTGGGGACTAGCGGGAGCCAACACCTATTTT
TRBJ2-5,TRBV7-3,TRBD1,-,CASSLSTGAGETQYF,TGTGCCAGCAGCTTAAGTACAGGGGCGGGAGAGACCCAGTACTTC
TRBJ2-3,TRBV28,-,-,CASLDTSTDTQYF,TGTGCCAGCTTGGACACTAGCACAGATACGCAGTATTTT
TRBJ2-3,TRBV18,TRBD1,once,CASSPRTGELTDTQYF,TGTGCCAGCTCACCGCGGACAGGGGAACTTACAGATACGCAGTATTTT
TRBJ2-7,TRBV19,TRBD1,-,CASSGGQLSSYEQYF,TGTGCCAGTAGTGGGGGACAGTTGAGCTCCTACGAGCAGTACTTC
TRBJ1-5,TRBV28,-,-,CASSFDSQHSNQPQHF,TGTGCCAGCAGTTTTGACAGCCAGCATAGCAATCAGCCCCAGCATTTT
TRBJ2-3,TRBV9,TRBD2,-,CASSIGLAVVGTDTQYF,TGTGCCAGCAGCATCGGACTAGCGGTAGTTGGTACAGATACGCAGTATTTT
TRBJ2-3,TRBV12-5,-,-,CASGISSTDTQYF,TGTGCTAGTGGGATCAGTAGCACAGATACGCAGTATTTT
TRBJ2-7,TRBV10-3,TRBD1,-,CAIHEGQEGEQYF,TGTGCCATCCATGAGGGACAGGAGGGCGAGCAGTACTTC
TRBJ1-5,TRBV6-6,TRBD1,-,CASRHLDRGNQPQHF,TGTGCCAGCAGACATTTGGACAGGGGGAATCAGCCCCAGCATTTT
TRBJ2-3,TRBV5-1,TRBD2,-,CASSLELAGADTQYF,TGCGCCAGCAGCTTGGAACTAGCGGGAGCAGATACGCAGTATTTT
TRBJ2-7,TRBV9,-,-,CASSSRTVSYEQYF,TGTGCCAGCAGTTCCCGGACAGTATCCTACGAGCAGTACTTC
TRBJ2-4,TRBV29-1,-,-,CSVELGGGIQYF,TGCAGCGTTGAATTGGGGGGAGGCATTCAGTACTTC
TRBJ2-6,TRBV11-3,-,-,CASSLHSGANVLTF,TGTGCCAGCAGCTTACACTCTGGGGCCAACGTCCTGACTTTC
TRBJ1-2,TRBV27,-,-,CASSAYRAPSPHYGYTF,TGTGCCAGCAGTGCCTACAGGGCCCCCTCTCCCCACTATGGCTACACCTTC
TRBJ2-5,TRBV5-1,-,-,CASSLGLVQETQYF,TGCGCCAGCAGCTTGGGACTAGTTCAAGAGACCCAGTACTTC
TRBJ1-1,TRBV11-3,TRBD1,-,CASTPPPGQGATEAFF,TGTGCCAGCACCCCCCCTCCTGGGCAGGGGGCCACTGAAGCTTTCTTT
TRBJ2-7,TRBV4-2,-,few,CASSQDQGLPYEQYF,TGTGCCAGCAGCCAAGACCAGGGCCTACCCTACGAGCAGTACTTC
TRBJ2-2,TRBV4-1,-,-,CASSQGPGTSNTGELFF,TGCGCCAGCAGCCAAGGGCCAGGGACATCGAACACCGGGGAGCTGTTTTTT
TRBJ2-7,TRBV5-5,-,-,CASSLPGPSYEQYF,TGTGCCAGCAGCCTCCCGGGGCCGTCCTACGAGCAGTACTTC
TRBJ1-2,TRBV23-1,TRBD1,-,CASRKQGDYGYTF,TGCGCCAGCAGGAAACAGGGGGACTATGGCTACACCTTC
TRBJ2-3,TRBV6-4,TRBD2,once,CASSDSAGGYTQYF,TGTGCCAGCAGTGACTCGGCGGGAGGGTATACGCAGTATTTT
TRBJ1-3,TRBV7-8,-,-,CASSPRSGNTIYF,TGTGCCAGCAGCCCCCGCAGCGGAAACACCATATATTTT
TRBJ2-1,TRBV16,-,-,CASSQLKGPYNEQFF,TGTGCCAGCAGCCAATTAAAGGGCCCCTACAATGAGCAGTTCTTC
TRBJ2-2,TRBV7-9,TRBD2,-,CASSFQAGGGNTGELFF,TGTGCCAGCAGCTTTCAGGCGGGAGGCGGGAACACCGGGGAGCTGTTTTTT
TRBJ1-1,TRBV30,-,-,CAWSVAENTEAFF,TGTGCCTGGAGTGTTGCAGAGAACACTGAAGCTTTCTTT
TRBJ2-5,TRBV28,-,-,CASSLSLGGAGAQYF,TGTGCCAGCAGTTTATCCCTTGGGGGGGCCGGGGCCCAGTACTTC
TRBJ2-7,TRBV9,-,-,CASSVEGWSYEQYF,TGTGCCAGCAGCGTAGAGGGTTGGTCCTACGAGCAGTACTTC
TRBJ1-5,TRBV30,-,-,CAWSRMRGGNQPQHF,TGTGCCTGGAGTAGAATGAGGGGAGGCAATCAGCCCCAGCATTTT
TRBJ1-2,TRBV4-1,TRBD1,-,CASSQGTGIGYTF,TGCGCCAGCAGCCAAGGGACAGGGATTGGCTACACCTTC
TRBJ2-1,TRBV7-8,TRBD1,-,CASSLDRQRYNEQFF,TGTGCCAGCAGCTTGGACAGGCAACGATACAATGAGCAGTTCTTC
TRBJ2-7,TRBV7-9,-,-,CASSSRDHEQYF,TGTGCCAGCAGTTCCAGGGACCACGAGCAGTACTTC
TRBJ1-4,TRBV11-3,-,-,CASSSSRGREKLFF,TGTGCCAGCAGCTCCTCCCGCGGGAGGGAAAAACTGTTTTTT
TRBJ2-4,TRBV2,-,-,CASRQNIQYF,TGTGCCAGCAGACAAAACATTCAGTACTTC
TRBJ2-7,TRBV6-5,TRBD2,-,CASSASGRTYEQYF,TGTGCCAGCAGTGCCAGCGGGAGAACCTACGAGCAGTACTTC
TRBJ2-7,TRBV9,TRBD2,-,CASSVGSGGPYEQYF,TGTGCCAGCAGCGTAGGGAGCGGGGGACCCTACGAGCAGTACTTC
TRBJ1-3,TRBV5-1,-,-,CASSLETHSGNTIYF,TGCGCCAGCAGCTTAGAGACACACTCTGGAAACACCATATATTTT
TRBJ1-4,TRBV7-2,TRBD1,once,CASSLAPGGLSTNEKLFF,TGTGCCAGCAGCTTAGCGCCAGGGGGACTCTCAACTAATGAAAAACTGTTTTTT
TRBJ2-4,TRBV6-6,TRBD1,few,CASSQLTGNIQYF,TGTGCCAGCAGTCAGCTGACAGGGAACATTCAGTACTTC
TRBJ1-1,TRBV7-9,TRBD1,-,CASRSGTGDTEAFF,TGTGCCAGCAGGTCTGGGACAGGGGACACTGAAGCTTTCTTT
TRBJ2-5,TRBV7-9,TRBD1,-,CASSSRYDQHRGETQYF,TGTGCCAGCAGCTCCCGTTATGACCAGCACAGGGGGGAGACCCAGTACTTC
TRBJ2-5,TRBV20-1,-,-,CSASGQETQYF,TGCAGTGCTAGCGGCCAAGAGACCCAGTACTTC
TRBJ2-1,TRBV10-3,-,-,CATRLEGNRLWGEQFF,TGTGCCACCCGTTTAGAGGGGAATCGTCTTTGGGGAGAGCAGTTCTTC
TRBJ2-3,TRBV6-6,-,-,CASSYSSGTDTQYF,TGTGCCAGCAGTTACTCGTCAGGCACAGATACGCAGTATTTT
TRBJ1-5,TRBV10-3,-,few,CATSDQGEPQHF,TGTGCCACCTCGGACCAGGGCGAGCCCCAGCATTTT
TRBJ2-5,TRBV5-4,-,-,CASSDVGLETQYF,TGTGCCAGCAGCGACGTTGGGCTGGAGACCCAGTACTTC
TRBJ2-1,TRBV27,TRBD1,-,CASSSETGGAYNEQFF,TGTGCCAGCAGTTCTGAGACAGGGGGCGCCTACAATGAGCAGTTCTTC
TRBJ1-1,TRBV5-1,-,-,CASSLGTEAFF,TGCGCCAGCAGCTTGGGCACTGAAGCTTTCTTT
TRBJ2-7,TRBV11-2,TRBD2,-,CASSSPASGSYEQYF,TGTGCCAGCAGCTCCCCGGCTAGCGGCTCCTACGAGCAGTACTTC
TRBJ2-7,TRBV6-5,TRBD2,-,CASSYSGTRHYEQYF,TGTGCCAGCAGTTACTCAGGGACTAGGCACTACGAGCAGTACTTC
TRBJ1-1,TRBV7-3,-,-,CASSLRRTEAFF,TGTGCCAGCAGCTTAAGGCGCACTGAAGCTTTCTTT
TRBJ1-1,TRBV18,-,-,CASSLVTEAFF,TGTGCCAGCTCATTAGTCACTGAAGCTTTCTTT